The 11 T cell receptor beta chains below come from one sample, sequenced in a study of T cell responses to AZD1222 COVID-19 vaccine. Sequenced by immunoSEQ multiplex PCR; TCRdb stores in-frame clones only, minus some. This table holds 90,000 to 140,000 clones, about 88% found once. The input for sequencing was peripheral blood, taken on day 0 of AZD1222 vaccination. These receptors originate from an adult in good health.

V usage is TRBV11-2 and J usage is TRBJ2-2; TRBD2 matches at 8 bases. V was clipped by 5 bases and J by 6 bases; unmatched bases: 11. Germline loops: CDR1 SGHAT, CDR2 FQNNGV. The CDR3 is 16 amino acids. In DNA form, the CDR3 reads TGTGCCAGCAGCATACTCAGCGGGAGTAGTCCCGGGGAGCTGTTTTTT. Translated: CASSILSGSSPGELFF.

The J gene is TRBJ2-7, the V gene TRBV19; no clear D. V lost 5 bases to trimming and J lost 4 bases, with 6 bases between them. This CDR3 is built from 11 residues. The V gene's germline CDR1 is LNHDA and CDR2 SQIVND (reference sequence). CDR3 nucleotide sequence: TGTGCCAGTAGTTTCGGGTACGAGCAGTACTTC. Its translation is CASSFGYEQYF.

V is TRBV7-9 and J is TRBJ1-4; D remains unclear. Germline V gives CDR1 SEHNR, CDR2 FQNEAQ (reference sequence). The CDR3 is made up of 15 amino acids. Between the trimmed V and J ends, which lost 6 bases and 1 base, there was a span of 12 bases. DNA of the CDR3: TGTGCCAGCAGTCCAGGATCCCGAACTAATGAAAAACTGTTTTTT. This sequence encodes CASSPGSRTNEKLFF.

This chain uses TRBV2 with TRBJ2-7; 8 nucleotides line up with TRBD2. Germline-derived CDR1 and CDR2 are SNHLY and FYNNEI. With V trimmed by 5 bases and J by 4 bases, 10 bases remained unmatched. CDR3 size: 15 residues. The CDR3 coding sequence is TGTGCCAGCAGTAAACGGGAGGGTCTTATGTACGAGCAGTACTTC. It encodes CASSKREGLMYEQYF.

This rearrangement joins TRBV9 to TRBJ2-2; D is uncertain. Germline assignment: CDR1 SGDLS and CDR2 YYNGEE. Trimming pared 3 bases from V and 2 bases from J, leaving 8 bases between. The CDR3 runs to 14 residues. For the CDR3, the DNA is TGTGCCAGCAGCGCGACGGTTAACACCGGGGAGCTGTTTTTT. Translation: CASSATVNTGELFF.

J is TRBJ1-1 and V is TRBV7-9, with D hard to call. The V gene lost 5 bases and the J gene lost 2 bases, with 9 bases spanning the gap. CDR1 is SEHNR and CDR2 is FQNEAQ in the germline V gene (reference sequence). This CDR3 is 13 amino acids long. CDR3 coding DNA: TGTGCCAGCAGCCCGAGAGACAACACTGAAGCTTTCTTT. Its protein is CASSPRDNTEAFF.

The chain employs TRBV6-5 and TRBJ2-1; perhaps TRBD2 as D (6 bases). There are 16 residues in the CDR3. Germline assignment: CDR1 MNHEY and CDR2 SVGAGI. The V and J ends lost 0 bases and 7 bases respectively, with 16 bases between them. The CDR3 DNA sequence: TGTGCCAGCAGTTACTCGTCGGAGGGGAGTAAAAATGAGCAGTTCTTC. Amino acid sequence: CASSYSSEGSKNEQFF.

The chain combines TRBV25-1 with TRBJ2-7, with 7 bases aligning to TRBD1. J gave up 2 bases and V 6 bases, and 1 base lay outside the gene matches. The CDR3 sequence is 12 residues long. In germline, CDR1 is MGHDK, CDR2 SYGVNS. The CDR3 sequence is CASRGQTYEQYF. DNA of the CDR3: TGTGCCAGCAGGGGACAGACCTACGAGCAGTACTTC.

The V gene is TRBV6-5, the J gene TRBJ1-1; D unresolved. Trimming stripped 5 bases from V and 1 base from J, with 8 bases between. This CDR3 is 13 amino acids long. Germline values: CDR1 MNHEY, CDR2 SVGAGI. The CDR3 reads CASSTNTNTEAFF. DNA for the CDR3: TGTGCCAGCAGTACTAACACGAACACTGAAGCTTTCTTT.

This chain connects TRBV4-1 to TRBJ2-2, with a tentative D call TRBD1 (6 bases). V was shortened by 1 base and J by 1 base, with 7 bases between the two germline ends. The CDR3 is 15 amino acids. The germline CDR1 and CDR2 sequences are MGHRA and YSYEKL. CDR3 DNA: TGCGCCAGCAGCCAAGGACAGGAGAACACCGGGGAGCTGTTTTTT. It specifies CASSQGQENTGELFF.

The rearrangement joins TRBV7-3 to TRBJ1-2; D remains ambiguous. Germline CDR1 and CDR2: SGHTA and FQGTGA. The V gene lost 5 bases and the J gene lost 10 bases, with 17 bases spanning the gap. This CDR3 comprises 13 residues. CDR3 DNA: TGTGCCAGCAGCCCACAAGGGCGTGCGCCCTACACCTTC. Its translation is CASSPQGRAPYTF.